This T cell receptor (beta chain) was profiled in a study of OX40 agonist ivuxolimab in advanced cancers. On the study more broadly: While on treatment, patients had intravenous ivuxolimab at 0.01 to 10 mg/kg every 2 weeks.

A note on this clone: What it binds is not known.

The table came from immunoSEQ multiplex PCR; TCRdb's copy has only in-frame clones and leaves some out. The sample holds about 97,000 clones, 80% to 90% seen once. Samples of blood were obtained at baseline, on cycle 4 day 1, and on cycle 7 day 1. Findings and caveats of the study: CD8+ T cells (on average) carried more expanded clones than CD4+ T cells. Some of the nonresponding patients also showed low levels of normalized T-cell clonal expansion.

The sequence came from an adult with an advanced solid tumor such as melanoma, head and neck, liver or kidney cancer. Sequencing used CD4+ or CD8+ T cells sorted from blood, obtained in a trial of the OX40 agonist ivuxolimab.

CDR3 in DNA: TGTGCCAGCAGGCCAGGGGGGCAAGAGACCCAGTACTTC. It is translated as CASRPGGQETQYF. The V and J genes are TRBV6-5 and TRBJ2-5; D might be TRBD1 (7 bases). CDR1 MNHEY and CDR2 SVGAGI come from the germline V gene. The CDR3 is 13 amino acids. With 6 bases removed from V and 2 bases from J, the gap between germline ends came to 10 bases.